This T cell receptor beta chain is from a study of T cells in localized non-small cell lung cancer. Study findings and constraints: Compared with tumor, uninvolved adjacent lung displayed greater T cell clonality, ranking highest overall. The study linked higher blood T cell density to longer overall survival.

About this clone itself: What it recognizes is unknown. The DNA is left out, because the CDR3 cannot be placed on it with certainty; the CDR3 is given as TCRdb lists it.

TCRdb's table, derived via immunoSEQ multiplex PCR, lists solely in-frame clones and lacks some. This sample has fewer than 40,000 clones; 93% occur once, and the top ten carry roughly 7.9%. The receptor comes from a female donor over 55 with stage I lung adenocarcinoma. The specimen comprised peripheral blood, sampled before any cancer treatment.

This CDR3 is CASSKERDGFVAGGSNEQFF. The chain recombines TRBV21-1 with TRBJ2-1; the tabulated D call, TRBD2, remains unverified against the DNA. TRBV21-1 is an annotated pseudogene. The CDR3 extends over 20 residues, inclusive of both ends.